A single T cell receptor beta chain is shown here with its context. Within the sample, other DNA sequences also encode this same CDR3. TCRdb keeps only in-frame clones here, not all; method: immunoSEQ multiplex PCR. The sample has roughly 280,000 clones; around 85% are singletons. The CDR3 is 13 amino acids. Trimming shortened V by 3 bases and J by 7 bases, and 12 bases separated the two germline ends. Germline V lookup: CDR1 SGHTA, CDR2 FQGTGA. The data were obtained in a study of blood T cell repertoires in COVID-19. This TCR derives from a woman in her 70s with acute or convalescent COVID-19. The source material was peripheral blood. This chain uses TRBV7-3 with TRBJ1-2; perhaps TRBD1 as D (5 bases). As DNA, the CDR3 is TGTGCCAGCAGCTTTGAGCAGGGCCGTGGCTACACCTTC. This translates into CASSFEQGRGYTF. The full variable domain, rest sourced from reference TRBV7-3 and TRBJ1-2, is GAGVSQTPSNKVTEKGKYVELRCDPISGHTALYWYRQSLGQGPEFLIYFQGTGAADDSGLPNDRFFAVRPEGSVSTLKIQRTERGDSAVYLCASSFEQGRGYTFGSGTRLTVV.